This TCR beta chain was observed in a study of cytomegalovirus exposure and HLA in healthy donors. Findings and caveats of the study: Later, an analysis found that common viral pathogens appeared to be linked with several of the most significant clusters. In a later analysis, a genetic analysis reported fewer productive-TCR N-insertions in an Asian-associated ancestry cluster than the cohort average.

About this clone itself: The antigen remains unidentified.

The length of the CDR3 is 13 residues. V lost 5 bases and J lost 2; bases outside the gene matches: 2. Per the germline V gene, CDR1 is SGHTA and CDR2 is FQGTGA. Use of 60 Vbeta and 13 Jbeta primers characterized the PCR. Clones were sequenced by immunoSEQ multiplex PCR, and TCRdb holds only the in-frame ones, with some missing. Of roughly 260,000 clones listed, around four fifths were seen once; the top ten hold roughly 2%. The origin of this receptor is a woman aged 40 to 50 in good health and CMV-seropositive. This chain joins TRBV7-3 and TRBJ2-5; 7 bases map to TRBD1. The sequenced material came from PBMCs. The CDR3 sequence is CASSKGQQETQYF. The CDR3 DNA reads as TGTGCCAGCAGCAAGGGACAGCAAGAGACCCAGTACTTC.